Listed here are 31 T cell receptor beta chains from one sample, sequenced in a study of T cells in Graves' hyperthyroidism and ophthalmopathy. There were TCR beta CDR3 regions amplified from RNA transcripts. HTBI primers were the set used in a first-round RT-PCR of the TCR CDR3. TCRdb called the multiplex PCR reads again in MiXCR, with one record for every CDR3 protein. There are about 52,000 distinct CDR3 sequences in the sample; less than 60% occur only once, and roughly 9.1% lies in the top ten. The sample was blood. The receptors derive from a woman between 50 and 59 years old with Graves' ophthalmopathy.

This clonotype was counted ten times or more. The V gene is TRBV7-3, the J gene TRBJ2-7, with 7 bases identical to TRBD2. The CDR3 contains 15 residues. Losses at the gene ends were 8 bases for V and 2 bases for J; bases not matched to a gene: 12. The germline V gene encodes CDR1 SGHTA and CDR2 FQGTGA. CDR3 residues: CASALDVGGAYEQYF. CDR3 nucleotides: TGTGCCAGCGCCCTGGATGTGGGGGGGGCCTACGAGCAGTACTTC.

This clonotype has at least ten counts. The rearrangement links TRBV5-8 to TRBJ1-4, with 7 bases identical to TRBD1. The ends lost 4 bases at V and 4 bases at J; junction bases unmatched: 10. The CDR3 has 16 residues. Per the germline V gene, CDR1 is SGHTS and CDR2 is YDEGEE. The CDR3 is CASSAAGTADNEKLFF. The CDR3 coding sequence is TGTGCCAGCAGCGCGGCAGGGACAGCCGATAATGAAAAACTGTTTTTT.

This clonotype has at least ten counts. The chain recombines TRBV19 with TRBJ2-5; 9 bases line up with TRBD1. Trimming removed 8 bases from V and 4 bases from J; junction bases left unmatched: 11. Germline V gives CDR1 LNHDA, CDR2 SQIVND (reference sequence). CDR3 length: 15 residues. The DNA for the CDR3 is TGTGCCAGTTCCCGGGACAGGGCGGCGGTAGAGACCCAGTACTTC. It is translated as CASSRDRAAVETQYF.

This chain links TRBV20-1 with TRBJ2-7, with 8 positions matching TRBD2. Germline loops: CDR1 DFQATT, CDR2 SNEGSKA (reference sequence). V lost 3 bases and J lost 2; bases outside the gene matches: 3. This CDR3 spans 13 amino acids. The DNA of the CDR3 is TGCAGTGCTAGGAAGACTAGCGCCTACGAGCAGTACTTC. It translates to CSARKTSAYEQYF.

This clonotype was picked up many times. The J gene is TRBJ2-1, the V gene TRBV9, with TRBD2 matching 8 bases. V was pared by 0 bases and J by 8 bases, with 4 bases of the junction left unmatched. The CDR3 loop spans 14 amino acids. CDR1 and CDR2 from the germline V gene are SGDLS and YYNGEE. The CDR3 spells CASSVAGGPDEQFF. CDR3 sequence (DNA): TGTGCCAGCAGCGTAGCGGGGGGGCCGGATGAGCAGTTCTTC. Full variable domain (rest looked up from reference TRBV9 and TRBJ2-1): DSGVTQTPKHLITATGQRVTLRCSPRSGDLSVYWYQQSLDQGLQFLIQYYNGEERAKGNILERFSAQQFPDLHSELNLSSLELGDSALYFCASSVAGGPDEQFFGPGTRLTVL.

The chain has TRBV7-2 and TRBJ2-3; 16 bases are a match to TRBD2. Germline assignment: CDR1 SGHTA and CDR2 FQGNSA. The CDR3 extends over 17 amino acids. V was pared by 5 bases and J by 4 bases, with 6 bases of the junction left unmatched. The chain's CDR3 is CASSPGLAGGGADTQYF. CDR3 DNA sequence: TGTGCCAGCAGCCCGGGACTAGCGGGAGGGGGCGCAGATACGCAGTATTTT.

This clonotype was counted many times. V usage is TRBV29-1 and J usage is TRBJ1-1, with 7 nucleotides matching TRBD1. Germline CDR1 and CDR2: SQVTM and ANQGSEA. Trimming at V came to 3 bases and at J to 6 bases, leaving 13 bases not matched to a gene. The CDR3 consists of 15 residues. The CDR3 DNA sequence: TGCAGCGTTGATAATCAGGACAGGCCGGAGTCTGAAGCTTTCTTT. This codes for CSVDNQDRPESEAFF. The full variable domain, in which reference TRBV29-1 and TRBJ1-1 provide the parts outside the CDR3, is SAVISQKPSRDICQRGTSLTIQCQVDSQVTMMFWYRQQPGQSLTLIATANQGSEATYESGFVIDKFPISRPNLTFSTLTVSNMSPEDSSIYLCSVDNQDRPESEAFFGQGTRLTVV.

The chain recombines TRBV18 with TRBJ1-6; D not certain. Trimming shortened V by 3 bases and J by 7 bases, and 4 bases separated the two germline ends. The length of the CDR3 is 12 residues. Germline-derived CDR1 and CDR2 are KGHSH and LQKENI. The CDR3 nucleotides are TGTGCCAGCTCACCGGAGAATTCACCCCTCCACTTT. This codes for CASSPENSPLHF.

The rearrangement links TRBV7-8 to TRBJ2-1, with 10 bases that match TRBD1. The germline CDR1 and CDR2 sequences are SGHVS and FQNEAQ. The CDR3 consists of 17 residues. J was trimmed by 2 bases and V by 8 bases; bases with no gene match: 12. The CDR3 sequence is CASSPNTGTGAYNEQFF. The CDR3 nucleotides are TGTGCCAGCTCACCCAACACCGGGACAGGGGCCTACAATGAGCAGTTCTTC.

This clonotype was seen many times. The chain is built from TRBV6-2 or TRBV6-3 and TRBJ2-3; no reliable D call. This CDR3 region has 12 residues. Germline lookup yields CDR1 MNHEY and CDR2 SVGEGT. V was clipped by 5 bases and J by 7 bases, with 10 bases between them. The CDR3 spells CASSIARNTQYF. Written as DNA, the CDR3 is TGTGCCAGCAGTATAGCCAGGAATACGCAGTATTTT.

This clonotype was counted ten times or more. The chain carries TRBV29-1 and TRBJ1-1, with a tentative D call TRBD1 (6 bases). The CDR3 runs 17 residues. V lost 4 bases, J lost 1 base, and 22 bases lay in between. Germline-derived CDR1 and CDR2 are SQVTM and ANQGSEA. DNA for the CDR3: TGCAGCGTTGGTCCCGTCGGGGGGCGAGTTACGAACACTGAAGCTTTCTTT. The encoded protein is CSVGPVGGRVTNTEAFF.

The V and J genes are TRBV9 and TRBJ1-1; D remains unclear. Germline CDR1 SGDLS, CDR2 YYNGEE. The CDR3 has 13 residues. Trimming stripped 0 bases from V and 11 bases from J, with 14 bases between. DNA for the CDR3: TGTGCCAGCAGCGTAGAAGGTGAACACCGGGCTTTCTTT. This translates into CASSVEGEHRAFF.

This clonotype was seen more than once but under ten times. This could be a read error, since a much larger clone is one nucleotide away. This is likely a read error, given that the CDR3 carries no conserved phenylalanine or tryptophan at its end. CDR3 coding DNA: TGTGCCAGCAGTGAAGACCAATTTAACACCGGGGAGCTGTTTTCT. Amino acid sequence: CASSEDQFNTGELFS. The chain combines TRBV12-3 or TRBV12-4 with TRBJ2-2; D gene ambiguous. This CDR3 has 15 residues. V lost 5 bases, J lost 2 bases, and 12 bases lay in between.

This chain connects TRBV15 to TRBJ2-7, with a tentative D call TRBD2 (6 bases). Germline V lookup: CDR1 LNHNV, CDR2 YYDKDF (reference sequence). The CDR3 spans 15 residues. V gave up 1 base and J gave up 5 bases, with 15 bases separating them. CDR3 region: CATSRVRAGRNEQYF. Here the CDR3 DNA reads TGTGCCACCAGCAGAGTTAGGGCAGGGAGGAACGAGCAGTACTTC.

With respect to this clonotype: Since a much larger clone is just one base distant, this may be a read error. A read error is likely, as this CDR3 ends without the conserved phenylalanine or tryptophan. This chain joins TRBV28 and TRBJ2-5; 7 nucleotides match TRBD2. This CDR3 has 15 residues. Germline CDR1 MDHEN, CDR2 SYDVKM. The V segment lost 6 bases and the J segment 5 bases; nucleotides outside the gene matches: 12. The CDR3 DNA is TGTGCCAGCAGGATGGGAGGGCGGCCACGGGAGACCCAGTACATC. Translated: CASRMGGRPRETQYI.

The chain uses TRBV9 and TRBJ2-2, with D possibly being TRBD1 or TRBD2 (5 bases each). Germline-derived CDR1 and CDR2 are SGDLS and YYNGEE. The CDR3 covers 16 residues. V lost 0 bases and J 6 bases, leaving 15 bases between the germline ends. The CDR3 here is CASSVALGEPPGELFF. In DNA form, the CDR3 reads TGTGCCAGCAGCGTAGCTTTGGGGGAACCCCCCGGGGAGCTGTTTTTT.

The V gene is TRBV10-3, the J gene TRBJ2-5; D gene uncertain. Germline V lookup: CDR1 ENHRY, CDR2 SYGVKD. V dropped 5 bases and J dropped 7 bases, with 17 bases sitting between them. The CDR3 consists of 14 residues. The CDR3 DNA reads as TGTGCCATCAGTTTACCGGGTGCCGAAGCGACCCAGTACTTC. It yields the protein CAISLPGAEATQYF.

This sequence joins TRBV29-1 and TRBJ2-2, with 14 bases identical to TRBD2. Germline lookup yields CDR1 SQVTM and CDR2 ANQGSEA. V lost 6 bases, J lost 5 bases, and 5 bases stayed unmatched. This CDR3 is built from 15 residues. The DNA for the CDR3 is TGCAGCGTAGGGACTAGCGGGAGAGGTACCGGGGAGCTGTTTTTT. The encoded protein is CSVGTSGRGTGELFF.

This chain connects TRBV20-1 to TRBJ2-1; 8 bases are shared with TRBD2. CDR3 length: 16 amino acids. The V segment lost 3 bases and the J segment 4 bases; nucleotides outside the gene matches: 11. Germline V gives CDR1 DFQATT, CDR2 SNEGSKA (reference sequence). DNA of the CDR3: TGCAGTGCTAGCATGCGGGAGGCCCTACCTTACAATGAGCAGTTCTTC. Encoded protein: CSASMREALPYNEQFF.

This clonotype was observed a few times. A much larger clone differs by one base, so this may be a read error. V gene TRBV5-1 combines with J gene TRBJ2-7, with TRBD1 identical over 9 bases. Germline CDR1 SGHRS, CDR2 YFSETQ. The CDR3 runs 15 residues. J gave up 2 bases and V 4 bases, and 7 bases lay outside the gene matches. CDR3 DNA sequence: TGCGCCAGCAGCATAGACAGGGGGAGAGCCTACGAGCAGTACTTC. This gives the protein CASSIDRGRAYEQYF.

Many counts were recorded for this clonotype. This chain uses TRBV27 with TRBJ2-6, with 7 positions matching TRBD1. The CDR3 is made up of 15 amino acids. The V gene end was trimmed by 7 bases and the J gene end by 3 bases; junction bases not matched to a gene: 6. CDR1 is MNHEY, CDR2 SMNVEV, per germline (reference sequence). CDR3 nucleotides: TGTGCCAGCAAGGACAGGCGCCATGGGGCCAACGTCCTGACTTTC. Translated, it gives CASKDRRHGANVLTF.

The J gene is TRBJ2-1, the V gene TRBV11-2; 8 bases align to TRBD2. The junction had 13 bases not matched to a gene; V was cut back by 3 bases and J by 12 bases. The germline V gene encodes CDR1 SGHAT and CDR2 FQNNGV. CDR3 length: 15 residues. DNA for the CDR3: TGTGCCAGCAGCTTTAGCGGGGATGGCACAGATACGCAGTTCTTC. The encoded protein is CASSFSGDGTDTQFF. Full variable domain (outside the CDR3, taken from reference TRBV11-2 and TRBJ2-1): EAGVAQSPRYKIIEKRQSVAFWCNPISGHATLYWYQQILGQGPKLLIQFQNNGVVDDSQLPKDRFSAERLKGVDSTLKIQPAKLEDSAVYLCASSFSGDGTDTQFFGPGTRLTVL.

The rearrangement links TRBV20-1 to TRBJ2-3; 10 bases align to TRBD2. Germline trimming cut 6 bases from V and 2 bases from J; bases unmatched to any gene: 11. The CDR3 is made up of 16 amino acids. Germline values: CDR1 DFQATT, CDR2 SNEGSKA (reference sequence). This CDR3 is CSATETSGRNTDTQYF. The CDR3 DNA sequence: TGCAGTGCGACCGAGACTAGCGGGCGGAACACAGATACGCAGTATTTT.

This clonotype has at least ten counts. The rearrangement links TRBV7-8 to TRBJ2-4; 7 nucleotides line up with TRBD1. The germline gives CDR1 SGHVS, CDR2 FQNEAQ. CDR3 length: 14 residues. The ends lost 2 bases at V and 7 bases at J; junction bases unmatched: 5. CDR3 sequence (DNA): TGTGCCAGCAGCTTACAGGACAGGTACAACATTCAGTACTTC. The encoded protein is CASSLQDRYNIQYF. Full variable domain (rest looked up from reference TRBV7-8 and TRBJ2-4): GAGVSQSPRYKVAKRGQDVALRCDPISGHVSLFWYQQALGQGPEFLTYFQNEAQLDKSGLPSDRFFAERPEGSVSTLKIQRTQQEDSAVYLCASSLQDRYNIQYFGAGTRLSVL.

At least ten counts were recorded for this clonotype. The gene calls are TRBV28 and TRBJ1-4; 8 positions match TRBD1. The junction had 2 bases not matched to a gene; V was cut back by 6 bases and J by 5 bases. Germline lookup yields CDR1 MDHEN and CDR2 SYDVKM. CDR3 size: 13 residues. The CDR3 here is CASRRTGNEKLFF. The CDR3 DNA reads TGTGCCAGCAGGCGGACAGGGAATGAAAAACTGTTTTTT. Together with reference TRBV28 and TRBJ1-4, the CDR3 gives the full variable domain: DVKVTQSSRYLVKRTGEKVFLECVQDMDHENMFWYRQDPGLGLRLIYFSYDVKMKEKGDIPEGYSVSREKKERFSLILESASTNQTSMYLCASRRTGNEKLFFGSGTQLSVL.

This clonotype was recorded many times. V gene TRBV11-1 combines with J gene TRBJ2-1; a possible D gene is TRBD1 (5 bases). The length of the CDR3 is 15 residues. Looked up from germline, CDR1 is SGHAT and CDR2 is FQDESV (reference sequence). V lost 5 bases to trimming and J lost 4 bases, with 15 bases between them. The CDR3: CASSQTDRSYNEQFF. The CDR3 nucleotides are TGTGCCAGCAGCCAGACAGACCGGTCTTACAATGAGCAGTTCTTC.

The chain carries TRBV24-1 and TRBJ1-2, with 9 bases that match TRBD1. The trim removed 3 bases at V and 3 bases at J, leaving 7 bases unmatched. Germline V CDR1 and CDR2: KGHDR, SFDVKD. This CDR3 has 16 amino acids. CDR3 coding DNA: TGTGCCACCAGTGATGGGGGGACAGGGCCCGACTATGGCTACACCTTC. Translating gives CATSDGGTGPDYGYTF.

This clonotype has at least ten counts. This sequence joins TRBV12-5 and TRBJ1-1, with D maybe TRBD1 (5 bases). Between the trimmed V and J ends, which lost 7 bases and 6 bases, there was a span of 15 bases. This CDR3 is built from 13 residues. In germline, CDR1 is LGHNT, CDR2 FRNRAP. The DNA for the CDR3 is TGTGCTAGTGCCCTGACAGATCGATCTGAAGCTTTCTTT. Encoded protein: CASALTDRSEAFF.

The gene calls are TRBV7-8 and TRBJ1-5; a weak D match, TRBD1 (5 bases). This CDR3 contains 17 residues. Germline V gene lookup returns CDR1 SGHVS and CDR2 FQNEAQ. The ends were cut back, 5 bases at V and 11 bases at J, with 28 bases in the middle. The CDR3 reads CASSPVGSGRARETQHF. The DNA for the CDR3 is TGTGCCAGCAGCCCTGTAGGTAGCGGGAGGGCCAGGGAGACCCAGCATTTT.

In this sample, this clonotype turned up many times. The chain carries TRBV7-9 and TRBJ2-7, with unresolved D. V lost 1 base to trimming and J lost 0 bases, with 10 bases between them. The CDR3 totals 15 residues. Per the germline V gene, CDR1 is SEHNR and CDR2 is FQNEAQ (reference sequence). The CDR3 nucleotides read TGTGCCAGCAGCTTAGGCTATCGTGACTCCTACGAGCAGTACTTC. Amino acids: CASSLGYRDSYEQYF.

This clonotype qualifies as medium-sized (0.01 to 0.1%). This chain uses TRBV29-1 with TRBJ2-1; a possible D gene is TRBD2 (5 bases). Germline assignment: CDR1 SQVTM and CDR2 ANQGSEA. This CDR3 contains 11 residues. V was shortened by 3 bases and J by 6 bases, with 6 bases between the two germline ends. CDR3 amino acids: CSVDRGNEQFF. CDR3 nucleotides: TGCAGCGTTGATCGGGGCAATGAGCAGTTCTTC.